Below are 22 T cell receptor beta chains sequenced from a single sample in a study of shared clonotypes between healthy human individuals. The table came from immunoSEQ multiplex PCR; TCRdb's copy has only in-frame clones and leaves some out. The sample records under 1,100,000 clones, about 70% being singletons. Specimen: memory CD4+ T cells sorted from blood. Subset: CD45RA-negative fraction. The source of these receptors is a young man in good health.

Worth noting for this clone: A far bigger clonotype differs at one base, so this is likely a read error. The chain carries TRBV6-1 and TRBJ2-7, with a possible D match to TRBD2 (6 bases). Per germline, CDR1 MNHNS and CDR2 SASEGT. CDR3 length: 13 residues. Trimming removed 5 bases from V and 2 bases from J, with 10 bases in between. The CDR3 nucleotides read TGTGCCAGCAGTATTGGAGGGGCCTACGAGCAGTACTTC. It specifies CASSIGGAYEQYF.

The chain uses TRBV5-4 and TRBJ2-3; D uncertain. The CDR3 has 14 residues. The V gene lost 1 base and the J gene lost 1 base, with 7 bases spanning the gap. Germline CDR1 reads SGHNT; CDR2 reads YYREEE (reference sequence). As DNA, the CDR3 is TGTGCCAGCAGCTTGTCCTACGGCACAGATACGCAGTATTTT. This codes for CASSLSYGTDTQYF. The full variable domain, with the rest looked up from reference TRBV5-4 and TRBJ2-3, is ETGVTQSPTHLIKTRGQQVTLRCSSQSGHNTVSWYQQALGQGPQFIFQYYREEENGRGNFPPRFSGLQFPNYSSELNVNALELDDSALYLCASSLSYGTDTQYFGPGTRLTVL.

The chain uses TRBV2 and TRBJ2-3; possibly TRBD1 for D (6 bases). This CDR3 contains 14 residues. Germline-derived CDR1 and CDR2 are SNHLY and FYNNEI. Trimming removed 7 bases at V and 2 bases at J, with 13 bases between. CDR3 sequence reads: CASTQGTHTDTQYF. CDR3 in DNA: TGTGCCAGCACACAGGGAACCCACACAGATACGCAGTATTTT.

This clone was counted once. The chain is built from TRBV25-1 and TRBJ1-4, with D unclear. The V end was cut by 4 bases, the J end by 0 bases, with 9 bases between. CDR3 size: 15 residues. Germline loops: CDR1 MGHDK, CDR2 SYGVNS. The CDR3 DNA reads TGTGCCAGCAGTGGGGTGGTTGCAACTAATGAAAAACTGTTTTTT. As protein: CASSGVVATNEKLFF.

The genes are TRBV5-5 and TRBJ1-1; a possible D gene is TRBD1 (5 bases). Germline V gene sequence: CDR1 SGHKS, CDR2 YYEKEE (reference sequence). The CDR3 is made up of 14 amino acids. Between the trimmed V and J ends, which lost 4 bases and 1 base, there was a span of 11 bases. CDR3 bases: TGTGCCAGCAGCCTGGGACGGTCGAACACTGAAGCTTTCTTT. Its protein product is CASSLGRSNTEAFF. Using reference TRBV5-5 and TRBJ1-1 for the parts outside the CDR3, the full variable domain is DAGVTQSPTHLIKTRGQQVTLRCSPISGHKSVSWYQQVLGQGPQFIFQYYEKEERGRGNFPDRFSARQFPNYSSELNVNALLLGDSALYLCASSLGRSNTEAFFGQGTRLTVV.

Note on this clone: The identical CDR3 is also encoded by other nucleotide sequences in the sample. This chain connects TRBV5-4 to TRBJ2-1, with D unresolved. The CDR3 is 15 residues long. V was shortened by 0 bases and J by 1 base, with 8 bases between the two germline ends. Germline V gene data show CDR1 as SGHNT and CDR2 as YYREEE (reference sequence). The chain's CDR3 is CASSLGVGSYNEQFF. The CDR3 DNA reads TGTGCCAGCAGCTTGGGCGTGGGTTCCTACAATGAGCAGTTCTTC. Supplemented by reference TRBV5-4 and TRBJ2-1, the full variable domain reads ETGVTQSPTHLIKTRGQQVTLRCSSQSGHNTVSWYQQALGQGPQFIFQYYREEENGRGNFPPRFSGLQFPNYSSELNVNALELDDSALYLCASSLGVGSYNEQFFGPGTRLTVL.

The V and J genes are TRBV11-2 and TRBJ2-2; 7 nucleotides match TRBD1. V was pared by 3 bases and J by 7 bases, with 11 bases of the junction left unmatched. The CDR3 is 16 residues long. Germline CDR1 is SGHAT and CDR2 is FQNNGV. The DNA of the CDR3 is TGTGCCAGCAGCTTTGGTGACAGGGTGATAAGCGGGGAGCTGTTTTTT. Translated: CASSFGDRVISGELFF. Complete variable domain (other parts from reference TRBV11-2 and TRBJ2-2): EAGVAQSPRYKIIEKRQSVAFWCNPISGHATLYWYQQILGQGPKLLIQFQNNGVVDDSQLPKDRFSAERLKGVDSTLKIQPAKLEDSAVYLCASSFGDRVISGELFFGEGSRLTVL.

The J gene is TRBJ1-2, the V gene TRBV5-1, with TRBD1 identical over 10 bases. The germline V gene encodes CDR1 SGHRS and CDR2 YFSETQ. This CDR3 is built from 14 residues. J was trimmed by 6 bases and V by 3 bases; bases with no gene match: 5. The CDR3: CASSWDRGQDGYTF. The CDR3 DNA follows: TGCGCCAGCAGCTGGGACAGGGGTCAGGATGGCTACACCTTC. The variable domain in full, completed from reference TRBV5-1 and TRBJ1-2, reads KAGVTQTPRYLIKTRGQQVTLSCSPISGHRSVSWYQQTPGQGLQFLFEYFSETQRNKGNFPGRFSGRQFSNSRSEMNVSTLELGDSALYLCASSWDRGQDGYTFGSGTRLTVV.

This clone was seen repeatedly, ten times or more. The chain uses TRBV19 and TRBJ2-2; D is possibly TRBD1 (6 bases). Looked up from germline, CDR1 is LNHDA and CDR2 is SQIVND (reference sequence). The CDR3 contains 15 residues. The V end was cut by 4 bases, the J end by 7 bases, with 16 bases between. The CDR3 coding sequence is TGTGCCAGTAGTAAAGGGGGAATGGGCAGCGGGGAGCTGTTTTTT. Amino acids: CASSKGGMGSGELFF.

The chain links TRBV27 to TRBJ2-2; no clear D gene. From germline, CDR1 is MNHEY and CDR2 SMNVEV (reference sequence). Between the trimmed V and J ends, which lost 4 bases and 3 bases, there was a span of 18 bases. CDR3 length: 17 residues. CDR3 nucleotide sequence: TGTGCCAGCAGTTCGTACACTGAAGATGAGTACACCGGGGAGCTGTTTTTT. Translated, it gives CASSSYTEDEYTGELFF.

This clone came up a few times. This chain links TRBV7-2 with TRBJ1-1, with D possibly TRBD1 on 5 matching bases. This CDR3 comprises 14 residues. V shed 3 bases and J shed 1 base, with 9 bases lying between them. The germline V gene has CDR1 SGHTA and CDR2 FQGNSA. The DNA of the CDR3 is TGTGCCAGCAGCTTTGGCAGGGCGAACACTGAAGCTTTCTTT. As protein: CASSFGRANTEAFF.

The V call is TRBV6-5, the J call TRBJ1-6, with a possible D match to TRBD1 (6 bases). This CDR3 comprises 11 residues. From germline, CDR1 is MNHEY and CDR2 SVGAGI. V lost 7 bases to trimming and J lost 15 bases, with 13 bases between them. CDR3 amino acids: CASKNREVLHF. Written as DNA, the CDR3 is TGTGCCAGCAAAAACAGGGAGGTCCTCCACTTT.

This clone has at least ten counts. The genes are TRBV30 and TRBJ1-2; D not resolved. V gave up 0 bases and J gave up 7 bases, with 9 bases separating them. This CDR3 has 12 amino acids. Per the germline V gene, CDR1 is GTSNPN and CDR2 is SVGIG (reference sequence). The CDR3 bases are TGTGCCTGGAGTGTACCCCAGCGTGGCTACACCTTC. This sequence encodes CAWSVPQRGYTF.

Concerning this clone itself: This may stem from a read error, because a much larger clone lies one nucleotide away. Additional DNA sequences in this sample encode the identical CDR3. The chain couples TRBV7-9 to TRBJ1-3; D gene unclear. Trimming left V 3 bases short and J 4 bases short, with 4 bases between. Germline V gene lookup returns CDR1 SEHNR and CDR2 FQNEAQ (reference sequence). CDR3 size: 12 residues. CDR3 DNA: TGTGCCAGCAGCTTGAACGGAAACACCATATATTTT. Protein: CASSLNGNTIYF.

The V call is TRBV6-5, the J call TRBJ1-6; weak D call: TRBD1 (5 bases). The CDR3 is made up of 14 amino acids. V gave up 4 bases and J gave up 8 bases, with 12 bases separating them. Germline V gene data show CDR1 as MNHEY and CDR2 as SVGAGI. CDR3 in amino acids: CASSWAREDSPLHF. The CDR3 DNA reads TGTGCCAGCAGTTGGGCCAGGGAGGATTCACCCCTCCACTTT.

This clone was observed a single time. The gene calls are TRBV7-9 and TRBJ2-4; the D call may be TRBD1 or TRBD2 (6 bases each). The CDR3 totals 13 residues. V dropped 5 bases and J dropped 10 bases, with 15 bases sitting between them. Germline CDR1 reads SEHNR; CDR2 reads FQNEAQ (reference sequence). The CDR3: CASSQREGGIQYF. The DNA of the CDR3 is TGTGCCAGCAGCCAGCGAGAGGGGGGTATTCAGTACTTC.

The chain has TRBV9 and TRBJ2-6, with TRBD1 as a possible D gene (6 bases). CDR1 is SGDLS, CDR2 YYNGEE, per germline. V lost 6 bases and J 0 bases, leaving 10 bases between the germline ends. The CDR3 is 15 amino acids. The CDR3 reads CASKQGDSGANVLTF. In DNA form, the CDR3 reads TGTGCCAGCAAACAGGGCGACTCTGGGGCCAACGTCCTGACTTTC.

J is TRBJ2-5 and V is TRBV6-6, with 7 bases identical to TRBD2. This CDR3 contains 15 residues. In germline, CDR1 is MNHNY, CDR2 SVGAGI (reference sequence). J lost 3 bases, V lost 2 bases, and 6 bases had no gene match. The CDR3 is CASSYPRGGEETQYF. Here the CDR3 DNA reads TGTGCCAGCAGTTACCCCCGGGGAGGGGAAGAGACCCAGTACTTC.

CDR3 loop: CASSVGDRDTGELFF. The CDR3, as DNA: TGTGCCAGCAGCGTGGGGGACAGAGACACCGGGGAGCTGTTTTTT. The rearrangement links TRBV9 to TRBJ2-2, with TRBD1 identical over 7 bases. The CDR3 has 15 amino acids. CDR1 is SGDLS, CDR2 YYNGEE, per germline. After removal of 2 bases from V and 3 bases from J, the junction contained 4 bases not matched to a gene.

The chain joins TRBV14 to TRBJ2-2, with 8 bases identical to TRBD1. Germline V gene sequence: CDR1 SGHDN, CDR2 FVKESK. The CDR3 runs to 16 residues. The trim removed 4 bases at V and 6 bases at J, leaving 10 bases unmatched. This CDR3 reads CASSRYTGGWSGELFF. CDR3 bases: TGTGCCAGCAGCCGCTATACAGGGGGTTGGTCCGGGGAGCTGTTTTTT.

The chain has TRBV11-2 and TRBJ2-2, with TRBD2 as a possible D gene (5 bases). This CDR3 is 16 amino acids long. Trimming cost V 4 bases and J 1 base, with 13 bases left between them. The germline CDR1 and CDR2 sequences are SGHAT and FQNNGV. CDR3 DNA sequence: TGTGCCAGCAGCTCCCTCCGGGGAAAGAACACCGGGGAGCTGTTTTTT. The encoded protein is CASSSLRGKNTGELFF.

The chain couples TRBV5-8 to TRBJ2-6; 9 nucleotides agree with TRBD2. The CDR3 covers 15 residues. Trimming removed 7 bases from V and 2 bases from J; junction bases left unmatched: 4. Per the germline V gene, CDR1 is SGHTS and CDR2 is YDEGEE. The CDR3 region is CASGLARAGANVLTF. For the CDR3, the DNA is TGTGCCAGCGGACTAGCGAGGGCTGGGGCCAACGTCCTGACTTTC.